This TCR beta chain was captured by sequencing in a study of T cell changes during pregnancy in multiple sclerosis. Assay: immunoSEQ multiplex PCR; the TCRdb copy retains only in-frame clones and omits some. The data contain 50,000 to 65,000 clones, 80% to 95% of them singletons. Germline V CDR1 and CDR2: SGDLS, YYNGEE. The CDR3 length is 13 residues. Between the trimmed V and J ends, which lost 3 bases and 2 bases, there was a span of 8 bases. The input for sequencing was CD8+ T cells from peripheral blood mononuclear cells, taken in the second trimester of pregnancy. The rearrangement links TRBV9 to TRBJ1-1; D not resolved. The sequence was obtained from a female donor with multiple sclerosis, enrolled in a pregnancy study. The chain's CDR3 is CASSDGLNTEAFF. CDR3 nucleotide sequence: TGTGCCAGCAGCGACGGTCTAAACACTGAAGCTTTCTTT. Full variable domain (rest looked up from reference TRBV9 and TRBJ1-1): DSGVTQTPKHLITATGQRVTLRCSPRSGDLSVYWYQQSLDQGLQFLIQYYNGEERAKGNILERFSAQQFPDLHSELNLSSLELGDSALYFCASSDGLNTEAFFGQGTRLTVV.